This TCR beta chain was documented in a study of blood T cell repertoires in COVID-19. Study information: The United States, Italy and Spain were the sources of the acute and convalescent COVID-19 samples. PBMCs, B-cell-depleted T cells, or T cells provided the cDNA or gDNA that made up the material.

Produced via immunoSEQ multiplex PCR; TCRdb's table is partial and in-frame only. The sample holds around 290,000 clones; more than 75% are singletons and the top ten take approximately 2.5%. Recovered status in Cohort 3 required two negative PCRs, clearance, or symptom resolution. Trimming removed 6 bases at V and 6 bases at J, with 15 bases between. Germline V gives CDR1 MNHEY, CDR2 SVGAGI. This CDR3 comprises 14 residues. This clonotype was sampled from a woman aged 18 to 35 who had recovered from COVID-19. The sample consisted of PBMCs or T cells enriched from blood (not recorded which). The chain recombines TRBV6-5 with TRBJ1-5; possible D gene TRBD1, 5 bases. The CDR3 sequence is CASRTGGSSQPQHF. As DNA, the CDR3 is TGTGCCAGCAGGACGGGGGGTTCAAGTCAGCCCCAGCATTTT.